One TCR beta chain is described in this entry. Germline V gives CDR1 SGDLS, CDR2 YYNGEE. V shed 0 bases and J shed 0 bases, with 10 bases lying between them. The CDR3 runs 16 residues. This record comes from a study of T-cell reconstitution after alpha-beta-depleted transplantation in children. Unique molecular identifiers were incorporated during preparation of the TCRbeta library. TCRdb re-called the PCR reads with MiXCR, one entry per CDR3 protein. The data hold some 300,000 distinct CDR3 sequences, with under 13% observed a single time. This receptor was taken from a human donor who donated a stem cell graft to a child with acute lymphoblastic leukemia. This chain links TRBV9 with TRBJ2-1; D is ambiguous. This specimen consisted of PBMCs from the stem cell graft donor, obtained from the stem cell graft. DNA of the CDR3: TGTGCCAGCAGCGTAGACTGGGCCTTCTCCTACAATGAGCAGTTCTTC. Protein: CASSVDWAFSYNEQFF.